The 27 T cell receptor beta chains presented below share a single source sample, sequenced in a study of beta chain features in type 1 diabetes. Investigators reverse transcribed all isolated RNA, so they sequenced expressed TCRB transcripts. Method: immunoSEQ multiplex PCR; TCRdb's copy keeps in-frame clones and lacks some. The profile covers fewer than 200,000 clones, with about 13% appearing a single time and roughly 0.56% taken by the ten largest. Sample: central memory CD4+ T cells from blood. All receptors derive from a woman aged 18-29 years in good health.

A few counts support this clone. The gene calls are TRBV6-6 and TRBJ1-2; no clear D gene. The germline V gene encodes CDR1 MNHNY and CDR2 SVGAGI (reference sequence). The CDR3 consists of 12 residues. With 7 bases removed from V and 7 bases from J, the gap between germline ends came to 13 bases. The CDR3 DNA follows: TGTGCCAGCACGAGGGCTTCGAGTGGCTACACCTTC. It codes for CASTRASSGYTF.

This clone turned up a few times. The chain has TRBV2 and TRBJ1-1, with 8 bases aligning to TRBD1. Germline V gene data show CDR1 as SNHLY and CDR2 as FYNNEI. The CDR3 sequence is 13 residues long. V was clipped by 7 bases and J by 6 bases; unmatched bases: 7. The CDR3 protein is CASMDRVLAEAFF. The CDR3, as DNA: TGTGCCAGCATGGACAGGGTGTTGGCTGAAGCTTTCTTT.

CDR3 nucleotides: TGTGCCATCAGTGAGTCTAGCGGGAGGGATACGCAGTATTTT. Amino acid sequence: CAISESSGRDTQYF. The chain carries TRBV10-3 and TRBJ2-3; TRBD2 matches at 10 bases. CDR1 is ENHRY, CDR2 SYGVKD, per germline. The V gene end was trimmed by 0 bases and the J gene end by 6 bases; junction bases not matched to a gene: 0. This CDR3 spans 14 amino acids.

This clone has just a few counts. The rearrangement links TRBV29-1 to TRBJ1-1; 8 positions agree with TRBD1. Germline V gene sequence: CDR1 SQVTM, CDR2 ANQGSEA. The CDR3 contains 14 residues. Losses at the gene ends were 6 bases for V and 6 bases for J; bases not matched to a gene: 12. The CDR3 sequence is CSVAPRTGRSEAFF. CDR3 coding DNA: TGCAGCGTCGCCCCTCGGACAGGGCGGTCTGAAGCTTTCTTT.

This clone has only a few counts. The chain uses TRBV4-2 and TRBJ2-7; TRBD2 agrees at 10 bases. The V segment lost 1 base and the J segment 0 bases; nucleotides outside the gene matches: 6. CDR1 is LGHNA and CDR2 is YNFKEQ in the germline V gene. The length of the CDR3 is 17 residues. The DNA of the CDR3 is TGTGCCAGCAGCCAAGGTTCGACTAGCGGGCGCTCCTACGAGCAGTACTTC. This codes for CASSQGSTSGRSYEQYF.

Concerning this clone itself: It is unclear where the CDR3 begins or ends on the DNA, so no DNA is shown, and the CDR3 is as TCRdb lists it. This chain connects TRBV7-9 to TRBJ2-5; TRBD2, the table's D call, lacks a check against the DNA. Germline CDR1 and CDR2: SEHNR and FQNEAQ (reference sequence). The CDR3 totals 16 residues, both ends included. Here the CDR3 reads CASSFLWTSEEETQYF.

For the CDR3, the DNA is TGTGCCATCAATAGGGACAGAAGTAGCTCCTACGAGCAGTACTTC. Protein sequence: CAINRDRSSSYEQYF. The genes are TRBV10-3 and TRBJ2-7, with 7 bases lining up with TRBD1. This CDR3 comprises 15 residues. Per the germline V gene, CDR1 is ENHRY and CDR2 is SYGVKD. J gave up 0 bases and V 7 bases, and 9 bases lay outside the gene matches.

This clone was counted only a few times. Other DNA sequences of this sample code for an identical CDR3. The chain couples TRBV7-2 to TRBJ2-7; no reliable D call. The CDR3 runs to 12 residues. Trimming pared 1 base from V and 3 bases from J, leaving 4 bases between. Per the germline V gene, CDR1 is SGHTA and CDR2 is FQGNSA. CDR3: CASSLVSYEQYF. The CDR3 DNA is TGTGCCAGCAGCTTAGTCAGCTACGAGCAGTACTTC.

This clone was picked up a small number of times. This rearrangement joins TRBV7-2 to TRBJ2-7; D is ambiguous. Germline V gene sequence: CDR1 SGHTA, CDR2 FQGNSA. This CDR3 region has 16 residues. Trimming removed 5 bases at V and 0 bases at J, with 17 bases between. CDR3 DNA: TGTGCCAGCAGCAGGATGGCTGGCGGATACTCCTACGAGCAGTACTTC. Translation gives CASSRMAGGYSYEQYF.

The chain couples TRBV4-3 to TRBJ2-1; D uncertain. Germline values: CDR1 LGHNA, CDR2 YSLEER. The germline V and J ends were trimmed by 0 bases and 8 bases, with 11 bases remaining between them. The CDR3 is made up of 14 amino acids. This CDR3 reads CASSQESAGYEQFF. For the CDR3, the DNA is TGCGCCAGCAGCCAAGAATCGGCCGGGTATGAGCAGTTCTTC.

This clone occurred a few times. The chain recombines TRBV11-2 with TRBJ2-1; a weak D match, TRBD2 (5 bases). CDR1 and CDR2 from the germline V gene are SGHAT and FQNNGV. This CDR3 contains 13 residues. V gave up 1 base and J gave up 4 bases, with 5 bases separating them. The CDR3 protein is CASSLGTYNEQFF. CDR3 bases: TGTGCCAGCAGCTTAGGGACTTACAATGAGCAGTTCTTC.

The V call is TRBV18, the J call TRBJ1-2; the match to TRBD1 covers 7 bases. CDR3 length: 13 amino acids. Germline CDR1 and CDR2: KGHSH and LQKENI. V shed 3 bases, J shed 8 bases, and the junction held 6 bases outside the gene matches. The CDR3 is CASSPTGSRGYTF. The DNA for the CDR3 is TGTGCCAGCTCACCGACAGGGAGTCGGGGCTACACCTTC.

V usage is TRBV28 and J usage is TRBJ1-5, with a tentative D call TRBD1 (6 bases). This CDR3 comprises 14 residues. The ends were cut back, 10 bases at V and 4 bases at J, with 17 bases in the middle. CDR1 and CDR2 (germline): MDHEN, SYDVKM. This CDR3 is CATTGFRGNQPQHF. In DNA form, the CDR3 reads TGTGCCACCACGGGCTTCAGGGGAAATCAGCCCCAGCATTTT.

This clone was picked up a small number of times. This chain joins TRBV7-2 and TRBJ2-3; 7 bases agree with TRBD2. CDR1 and CDR2 (germline): SGHTA, FQGNSA. Losses at the gene ends were 3 bases for V and 4 bases for J; bases not matched to a gene: 4. CDR3 length: 14 residues. The CDR3 reads CASSFRTSSDTQYF. CDR3 bases: TGTGCCAGCAGCTTCAGGACTAGTTCAGATACGCAGTATTTT.

In this sample, this clone turned up a few times. The chain is built from TRBV18 and TRBJ2-7; 7 bases line up with TRBD1. The V gene's germline CDR1 is KGHSH and CDR2 LQKENI. Germline trimming cut 3 bases from V and 7 bases from J; bases unmatched to any gene: 0. This CDR3 spans 11 amino acids. CDR3 loop: CASSPDREQYF. The CDR3 DNA reads TGTGCCAGCTCACCGGACAGGGAGCAGTACTTC.

The genes are TRBV27 and TRBJ2-5; 10 nucleotides align to TRBD1. This CDR3 has 13 residues. Per the germline V gene, CDR1 is MNHEY and CDR2 is SMNVEV (reference sequence). V trimming: 7 bases; J trimming: 7 bases; junction bases outside the gene matches: 6. The CDR3 region has the DNA TGTGCCAGCATGGGACAGGGGTTTCGGACCCAGTACTTC. Protein product: CASMGQGFRTQYF.

This clone was detected only a few times. The V call is TRBV28, the J call TRBJ2-5; 7 bases map to TRBD1. J lost 1 base, V lost 3 bases, and 2 bases had no gene match. Germline CDR1 reads MDHEN; CDR2 reads SYDVKM. This CDR3 spans 14 amino acids. The CDR3 here is CASSFTGAQETQYF. The CDR3 DNA sequence: TGTGCCAGCAGTTTTACAGGGGCCCAAGAGACCCAGTACTTC. The variable domain in full, with the rest retrieved from reference TRBV28 and TRBJ2-5, is DVKVTQSSRYLVKRTGEKVFLECVQDMDHENMFWYRQDPGLGLRLIYFSYDVKMKEKGDIPEGYSVSREKKERFSLILESASTNQTSMYLCASSFTGAQETQYFGPGTRLLVL.

In this sample, this clone turned up a few times. V and J are TRBV6-6 and TRBJ2-1, with D possibly matching TRBD2 (6 bases). Germline CDR1 reads MNHNY; CDR2 reads SVGAGI (reference sequence). The length of the CDR3 is 15 residues. V was cut by 5 bases and J by 8 bases, with 19 bases left in between. The CDR3 loop is CASSPHGTGSDEQFF. The CDR3 nucleotides read TGTGCCAGCAGTCCCCACGGGACTGGTTCGGATGAGCAGTTCTTC.

This clone occurred a few times. The chain uses TRBV19 and TRBJ1-2; no firm D call. The CDR3 totals 12 residues. CDR1 is LNHDA, CDR2 SQIVND, per germline (reference sequence). The V and J ends lost 8 bases and 1 base respectively, with 8 bases between them. CDR3 DNA: TGTGCCAGTTGGCTTCTTAACTATGGCTACACCTTC. The encoded protein is CASWLLNYGYTF.

The CDR3 loop reads CAWNRGNEQFF. In DNA, the CDR3 is TGTGCCTGGAATAGGGGCAATGAGCAGTTCTTC. The V and J genes are TRBV30 and TRBJ2-1, with a weak D call TRBD1 (5 bases). Trimming pared 4 bases from V and 6 bases from J, leaving 7 bases between. The germline V gene has CDR1 GTSNPN and CDR2 SVGIG (reference sequence). There are 11 residues in the CDR3.

This clone was seen a handful of times. The V call is TRBV28, the J call TRBJ2-7; 9 bases map to TRBD1. The J segment lost 3 bases and the V segment lost 8 bases, leaving 8 bases of the junction unmatched. The germline V gene has CDR1 MDHEN and CDR2 SYDVKM. The CDR3 extends over 14 amino acids. CDR3 nucleotides: TGTGCCAGCCTTTCCGGGACAGGGATCTACGAGCAGTACTTC. Its translation: CASLSGTGIYEQYF. Variable domain in full (rest from reference TRBV28 and TRBJ2-7): DVKVTQSSRYLVKRTGEKVFLECVQDMDHENMFWYRQDPGLGLRLIYFSYDVKMKEKGDIPEGYSVSREKKERFSLILESASTNQTSMYLCASLSGTGIYEQYFGPGTRLTVT.

The chain uses TRBV5-4 and TRBJ2-7; weak D call: TRBD2 (6 bases). V gave up 0 bases and J gave up 2 bases, with 9 bases separating them. Germline assignment: CDR1 SGHNT and CDR2 YYREEE (reference sequence). There are 14 residues in the CDR3. The CDR3 DNA sequence: TGTGCCAGCAGCTTGGTTGGGACTGCCTACGAGCAGTACTTC. It yields the protein CASSLVGTAYEQYF.

V is TRBV15 and J is TRBJ1-4, with TRBD1 as a possible D gene (6 bases). The CDR3 totals 12 residues. Germline loops: CDR1 LNHNV, CDR2 YYDKDF (reference sequence). The V and J ends lost 6 bases and 8 bases respectively, with 10 bases between them. DNA of the CDR3: TGTGCCACCAGTCCTGACAGGGAAAAACTGTTTTTT. Residues: CATSPDREKLFF.

This clone was found a few times. The rearrangement joins TRBV28 to TRBJ2-5; tentative D call: TRBD2 (6 bases). The ends were cut back, 1 base at V and 5 bases at J, with 14 bases in the middle. Germline V gives CDR1 MDHEN, CDR2 SYDVKM. CDR3 length equals 15 residues. This CDR3 reads CASSLSRGLGETQYF. The CDR3, as DNA: TGTGCCAGCAGTTTATCCCGGGGGTTAGGGGAGACCCAGTACTTC.

In its sample, this clone was seen a few times. This sequence joins TRBV14 and TRBJ2-1; 11 bases agree with TRBD2. Looked up from germline, CDR1 is SGHDN and CDR2 is FVKESK. V lost 2 bases and J lost 7; bases outside the gene matches: 4. This CDR3 comprises 15 residues. The CDR3 sequence is CASSQLAGGSNEQFF. The CDR3 DNA follows: TGTGCCAGCAGCCAACTAGCGGGAGGAAGTAATGAGCAGTTCTTC.

This clone was counted a few times. The genes are TRBV19 and TRBJ1-2, with 8 bases lining up with TRBD1. Germline assignment: CDR1 LNHDA and CDR2 SQIVND (reference sequence). The junction had 15 bases not matched to a gene; V was cut back by 7 bases and J by 8 bases. This CDR3 contains 15 residues. CDR3 nucleotide sequence: TGTGCCAGTACCCAAACCTTGTGGGACAGGCGCGGCTACACCTTC. It encodes CASTQTLWDRRGYTF.

This clone came up a few times. The CDR3 coding sequence is TGTGCCAGCAGCTCGGTCGCGGTTTCTGAAGCTTTCTTT. Translating gives CASSSVAVSEAFF. The genes are TRBV11-2 and TRBJ1-1; no clear D. Germline values: CDR1 SGHAT, CDR2 FQNNGV. Between the trimmed V and J ends, which lost 4 bases and 6 bases, there was a span of 12 bases. This CDR3 is built from 13 residues.